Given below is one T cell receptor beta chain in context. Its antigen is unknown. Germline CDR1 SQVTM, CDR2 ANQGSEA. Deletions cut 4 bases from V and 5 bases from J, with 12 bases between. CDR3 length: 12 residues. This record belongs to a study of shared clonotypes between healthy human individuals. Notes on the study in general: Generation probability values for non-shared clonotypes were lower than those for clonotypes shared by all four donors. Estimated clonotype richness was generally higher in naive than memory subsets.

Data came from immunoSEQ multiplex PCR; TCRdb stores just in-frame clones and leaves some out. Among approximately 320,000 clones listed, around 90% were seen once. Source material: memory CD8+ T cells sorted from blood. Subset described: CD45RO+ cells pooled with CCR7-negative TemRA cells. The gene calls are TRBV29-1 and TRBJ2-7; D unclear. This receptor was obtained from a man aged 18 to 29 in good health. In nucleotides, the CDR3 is TGCAGCGTTGGCCATTTCCGCCACGAGCAGTACTTC. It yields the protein CSVGHFRHEQYF.